The 22 T cell receptor beta chains in this list originate from one sample, sequenced in a study of blood T cell repertoires in COVID-19. The table came from immunoSEQ multiplex PCR; TCRdb's copy has only in-frame clones and leaves some out. The sample lists tens of thousands of clones, 89% occurring once. The sequencing sample was made of peripheral blood. Receptor source: a man between 60 and 75 years old with active COVID-19.

The V gene is TRBV29-1, the J gene TRBJ2-5; 12 positions agree with TRBD2. CDR1 SQVTM and CDR2 ANQGSEA come from the germline V gene. The length of the CDR3 is 15 residues. Losses at the gene ends were 3 bases for V and 4 bases for J; bases not matched to a gene: 6. CDR3 DNA: TGCAGCGTTGACGCGACTAGCGGGAGTCGAGAGACCCAGTACTTC. This codes for CSVDATSGSRETQYF.

The chain uses TRBV29-1 and TRBJ2-3, with 10 positions matching TRBD2. Trimming cost V 8 bases and J 3 bases; bases outside gene matches: 11. CDR1 and CDR2 from the germline V gene are SQVTM and ANQGSEA. This CDR3 contains 15 residues. CDR3 DNA: TGCAGCACTTCTGGGGCTAGCGGGAGAACAGATACGCAGTATTTT. Its translation is CSTSGASGRTDTQYF.

The V gene is TRBV3-1 (or the pseudogene TRBV3-2), the J gene TRBJ2-7, with D perhaps matching TRBD1 (6 bases). This CDR3 contains 14 residues. Trimming stripped 3 bases from V and 6 bases from J, with 15 bases between. Germline V CDR1 and CDR2: LGHDT, YNNKEL (reference sequence). The CDR3 reads CASSQPGQAGEQYF. The DNA of the CDR3 is TGTGCCAGCAGCCAGCCGGGACAAGCAGGCGAGCAGTACTTC.

The V gene is TRBV19, the J gene TRBJ1-1; D gene uncertain. Trimming stripped 3 bases from V and 5 bases from J, with 16 bases between. This CDR3 is 15 amino acids long. CDR1 and CDR2 from the germline V gene are LNHDA and SQIVND (reference sequence). CDR3 sequence reads: CASSIRPGLGTEAFF. The CDR3 coding sequence is TGTGCCAGTAGTATTCGCCCGGGTCTCGGGACTGAAGCTTTCTTT.

The CDR3, as DNA: TGTGCCAGCAGCCGGGGTTCTTATAATTCACCCCTCCACTTT. Translating it yields CASSRGSYNSPLHF. This chain links TRBV5-4 with TRBJ1-6; no definite D call. This CDR3 region has 14 residues. The ends were cut back, 4 bases at V and 4 bases at J, with 9 bases in the middle. Germline lookup yields CDR1 SGHNT and CDR2 YYREEE (reference sequence).

The table lists this clone with a count of one. This chain links TRBV6-6 with TRBJ1-1; unclear D gene. CDR3 size: 12 residues. V was pared by 5 bases and J by 5 bases, with 9 bases between. CDR1 is MNHNY, CDR2 SVGAGI, per germline (reference sequence). This CDR3 is CASSRGGTEAFF. The CDR3 DNA follows: TGTGCCAGCAGTCGAGGCGGGACTGAAGCTTTCTTT.

V gene TRBV15 combines with J gene TRBJ2-7; perhaps TRBD1 as D (6 bases). Trimming removed 1 base at V and 0 bases at J, with 10 bases between. This CDR3 spans 15 amino acids. The germline V gene encodes CDR1 LNHNV and CDR2 YYDKDF (reference sequence). The CDR3 sequence is CATSRVRGNSYEQYF. The CDR3 DNA is TGTGCCACCAGCAGAGTGAGGGGGAACTCCTACGAGCAGTACTTC.

The chain is built from TRBV7-9 and TRBJ1-2, with a tentative D call TRBD1 (5 bases). This CDR3 is built from 10 residues. Per germline, CDR1 SEHNR and CDR2 FQNEAQ (reference sequence). CDR3 residues: CAGAGNGYTF. CDR3 nucleotide sequence: TGTGCTGGGGCAGGGAATGGCTACACCTTC.

J is TRBJ1-3 and V is TRBV28; 10 bases line up with TRBD1. The CDR3 covers 16 residues. Germline-derived CDR1 and CDR2 are MDHEN and SYDVKM. With 6 bases clipped from V and 0 bases from J, the junction kept 5 bases outside the gene matches. The CDR3 reads CASRGTGAVSGNTIYF. The CDR3 DNA reads as TGTGCCAGCAGGGGGACAGGGGCCGTCTCTGGAAACACCATATATTTT. Full variable domain (missing parts from reference TRBV28 and TRBJ1-3): DVKVTQSSRYLVKRTGEKVFLECVQDMDHENMFWYRQDPGLGLRLIYFSYDVKMKEKGDIPEGYSVSREKKERFSLILESASTNQTSMYLCASRGTGAVSGNTIYFGEGSWLTVV.

This chain joins TRBV2 and TRBJ1-4; 7 bases line up with TRBD1. In germline, CDR1 is SNHLY, CDR2 FYNNEI. Losses at the gene ends were 6 bases for V and 8 bases for J; bases not matched to a gene: 9. CDR3 size: 14 residues. CDR3 protein: CASSMGQYEEKLFF. The CDR3 nucleotides read TGTGCCAGCAGCATGGGACAGTATGAGGAAAAACTGTTTTTT.

Comments on this clone: A junction boundary mismatches the germline segment, possibly from a read error. The chain links TRBV28 to TRBJ1-1; 12 positions agree with TRBD1. There are 13 residues in the CDR3. CDR1 and CDR2 (germline): MDHEN, SYDVKM. CDR3 amino acids: CGTGGGEGTEAFF. CDR3 nucleotides: TGCGGGACAGGGGGCGGTGAAGGCACTGAAGCTTTCTTT.

The chain combines TRBV5-4 with TRBJ1-2, with 7 bases lining up with TRBD1. This CDR3 spans 15 amino acids. With 4 bases clipped from V and 4 bases from J, the junction kept 10 bases outside the gene matches. Germline V gene data show CDR1 as SGHNT and CDR2 as YYREEE (reference sequence). CDR3 nucleotides: TGTGCCAGCAGCCCCGGGACAGTGGGGATCTATGGCTACACCTTC. Translation: CASSPGTVGIYGYTF.

The J gene is TRBJ1-2, the V gene TRBV28; D call uncertain. The CDR3 is made up of 11 amino acids. Germline assignment: CDR1 MDHEN and CDR2 SYDVKM. V lost 6 bases and J 14 bases, leaving 16 bases between the germline ends. This CDR3 reads CASSPSHLRTF. The DNA of the CDR3 is TGTGCCAGCAGCCCGTCACATCTTCGAACCTTC.

The table lists this clone with a count of one. This chain joins TRBV18 and TRBJ2-5; 9 bases are a match to TRBD2. Germline loops: CDR1 KGHSH, CDR2 LQKENI. V shed 5 bases, J shed 3 bases, and the junction held 10 bases outside the gene matches. CDR3 length: 16 residues. CDR3 loop: CASSFVSGSAEETQYF. CDR3 bases: TGTGCCAGCTCATTCGTTAGCGGGAGCGCGGAAGAGACCCAGTACTTC.

The rearrangement joins TRBV5-1 to TRBJ2-5; TRBD1 might be the D (6 bases). CDR3 size: 16 residues. Germline lookup yields CDR1 SGHRS and CDR2 YFSETQ. Trimming took off 2 bases at V and 9 bases at J, with 23 bases between the two ends. For the CDR3, the DNA is TGCGCCAGCAGCTTAGGTTGGACAGCCCTCACGTCGGCCCAGTACTTC. It yields the protein CASSLGWTALTSAQYF.

This chain connects TRBV7-6 to TRBJ2-2; no definite D call. V lost 0 bases, J lost 1 base, and 9 bases lay in between. CDR1 SGHVS and CDR2 FNYEAQ come from the germline V gene. The length of the CDR3 is 16 residues. CDR3: CASSLAPSGNTGELFF. The CDR3 nucleotides read TGTGCCAGCAGCTTAGCGCCTTCAGGGAACACCGGGGAGCTGTTTTTT.

The chain uses TRBV18 and TRBJ1-2, with TRBD1 matching over 9 bases. Germline V CDR1 and CDR2: KGHSH, LQKENI. The CDR3 sequence is 14 residues long. The junction had 10 bases not matched to a gene; V was cut back by 6 bases and J by 8 bases. CDR3 region: CASSRSGQGIGYTF. In nucleotides, the CDR3 is TGTGCCAGCTCGAGGTCAGGACAGGGGATCGGCTACACCTTC.

The chain recombines TRBV6-2 or TRBV6-3 with TRBJ2-6; 10 bases map to TRBD2. Germline V gene sequence: CDR1 MNHEY, CDR2 SVGEGT. The CDR3 sequence is 16 residues long. V was pared by 6 bases and J by 4 bases, with 6 bases of the junction left unmatched. The CDR3 here is CASSRLAGRGANVLTF. CDR3 in DNA: TGTGCCAGCAGCAGACTAGCGGGCCGGGGGGCCAACGTCCTGACTTTC.

The chain combines TRBV5-4 with TRBJ1-2, with 9 positions matching TRBD1. CDR1 is SGHNT, CDR2 YYREEE, per germline (reference sequence). The CDR3 runs 14 residues. The junction had 7 bases not matched to a gene; V was cut back by 4 bases and J by 6 bases. CDR3 sequence (DNA): TGTGCCAGCAGCCCGAGGGGGACAGGGAATGGCTACACCTTC. Translation: CASSPRGTGNGYTF.

J is TRBJ2-6 and V is TRBV19; 7 nucleotides align to TRBD1. CDR3 length: 15 amino acids. V dropped 6 bases and J dropped 0; count of bases not matched to a gene: 2. Per the germline V gene, CDR1 is LNHDA and CDR2 is SQIVND (reference sequence). The CDR3 sequence: CASSRDSSGANVLTF. In DNA form, the CDR3 reads TGTGCCAGTAGCCGGGACAGCTCTGGGGCCAACGTCCTGACTTTC. Based on the CDR3 plus reference TRBV19 and TRBJ2-6, the full variable domain is DGGITQSPKYLFRKEGQNVTLSCEQNLNHDAMYWYRQDPGQGLRLIYYSQIVNDFQKGDIAEGYSVSREKKESFPLTVTSAQKNPTAFYLCASSRDSSGANVLTFGAGSRLTVL.

J is TRBJ2-7 and V is TRBV6-5; perhaps TRBD1 as D (5 bases). Per germline, CDR1 MNHEY and CDR2 SVGAGI. There are 13 residues in the CDR3. Trimming removed 2 bases at V and 5 bases at J, with 10 bases between. The DNA of the CDR3 is TGTGCCAGCAGTTACCCGGGCAGGGACGAGCAGTACTTC. Protein sequence: CASSYPGRDEQYF.

This clone has only one observation. The rearrangement joins TRBV7-8 to TRBJ1-4, with TRBD1 matching over 7 bases. Germline-derived CDR1 and CDR2 are SGHVS and FQNEAQ. V lost 2 bases, J lost 1 base, and 10 bases stayed unmatched. The CDR3 sequence is 18 residues long. This CDR3 is CASSLRRTRQGTNEKLFF. CDR3 sequence (DNA): TGTGCCAGCAGCTTACGTAGAACAAGACAGGGAACTAATGAAAAACTGTTTTTT.